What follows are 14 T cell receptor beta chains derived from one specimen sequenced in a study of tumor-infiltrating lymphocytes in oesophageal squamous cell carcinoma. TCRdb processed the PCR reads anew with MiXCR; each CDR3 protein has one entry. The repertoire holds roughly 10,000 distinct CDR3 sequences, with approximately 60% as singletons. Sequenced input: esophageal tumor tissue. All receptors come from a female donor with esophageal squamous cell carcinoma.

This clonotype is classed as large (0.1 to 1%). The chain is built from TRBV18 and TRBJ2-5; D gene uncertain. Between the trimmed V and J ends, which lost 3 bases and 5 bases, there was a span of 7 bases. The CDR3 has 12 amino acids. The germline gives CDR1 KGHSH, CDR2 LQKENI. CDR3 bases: TGTGCCAGCTCACCCGGTGTGGAGACCCAGTACTTC. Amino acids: CASSPGVETQYF.

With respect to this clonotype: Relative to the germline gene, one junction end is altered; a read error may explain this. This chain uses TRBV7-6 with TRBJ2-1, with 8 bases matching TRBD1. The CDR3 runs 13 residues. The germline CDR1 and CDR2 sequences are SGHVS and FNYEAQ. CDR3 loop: CASSSDRGGEQFF. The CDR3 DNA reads TGTGCTAGCAGCAGCGACAGGGGTGGCGAGCAGTTCTTC. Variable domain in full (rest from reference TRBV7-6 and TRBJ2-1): GAGVSQSPRYKVTKRGQDVALRCDPISGHVSLYWYRQALGQGPEFLTYFNYEAQQDKSGLPNDRFSAERPEGSISTLTIQRTEQRDSAMYRCASSSDRGGEQFFGPGTRLTVL.

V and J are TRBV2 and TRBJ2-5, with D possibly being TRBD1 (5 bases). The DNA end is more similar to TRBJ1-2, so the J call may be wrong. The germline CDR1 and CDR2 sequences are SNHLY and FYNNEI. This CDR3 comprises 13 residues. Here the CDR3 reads CASSGGSNYGYTF. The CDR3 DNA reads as TGTGCCAGCAGTGGGGGCAGCAACTATGGCTACACCTTC.

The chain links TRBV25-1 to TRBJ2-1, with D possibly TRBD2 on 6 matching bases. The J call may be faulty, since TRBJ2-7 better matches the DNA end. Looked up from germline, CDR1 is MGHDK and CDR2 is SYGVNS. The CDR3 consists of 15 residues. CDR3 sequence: CASSLRRGSNYEQYF. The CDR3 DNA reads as TGTGCCAGCAGTCTAAGGAGGGGCAGCAACTACGAGCAGTACTTC.

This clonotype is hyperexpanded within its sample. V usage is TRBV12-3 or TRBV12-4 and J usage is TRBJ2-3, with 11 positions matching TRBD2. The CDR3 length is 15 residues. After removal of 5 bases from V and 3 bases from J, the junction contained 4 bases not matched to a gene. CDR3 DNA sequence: TGTGCCAGCAGTCCTAGCGGGAGGAAGACAGATACGCAGTATTTT. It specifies CASSPSGRKTDTQYF.

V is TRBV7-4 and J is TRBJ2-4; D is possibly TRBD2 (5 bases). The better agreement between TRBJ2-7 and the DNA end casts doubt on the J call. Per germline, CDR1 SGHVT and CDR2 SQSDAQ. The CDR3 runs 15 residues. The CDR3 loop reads CASSSSGGRSYEQYF. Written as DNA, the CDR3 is TGTGCCAGCAGTTCCAGCGGAGGCAGGTCCTACGAGCAGTACTTC.

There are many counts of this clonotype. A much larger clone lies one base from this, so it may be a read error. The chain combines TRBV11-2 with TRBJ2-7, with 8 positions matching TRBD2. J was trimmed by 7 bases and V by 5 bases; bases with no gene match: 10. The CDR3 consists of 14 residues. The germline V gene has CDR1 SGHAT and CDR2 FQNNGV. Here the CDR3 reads CASSRGLGANEQYF. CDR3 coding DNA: TGTGCCAGCAGCAGGGGACTAGGGGCCAATGAGCAGTACTTC.

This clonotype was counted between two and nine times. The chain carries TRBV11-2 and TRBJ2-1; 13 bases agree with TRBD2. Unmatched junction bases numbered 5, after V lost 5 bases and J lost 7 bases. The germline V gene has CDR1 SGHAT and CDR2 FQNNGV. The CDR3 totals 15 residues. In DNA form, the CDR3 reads TGTGCCAGCAGCCCTACTAGCGGGAGGGGGAATGAGCAGTTCTTC. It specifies CASSPTSGRGNEQFF.

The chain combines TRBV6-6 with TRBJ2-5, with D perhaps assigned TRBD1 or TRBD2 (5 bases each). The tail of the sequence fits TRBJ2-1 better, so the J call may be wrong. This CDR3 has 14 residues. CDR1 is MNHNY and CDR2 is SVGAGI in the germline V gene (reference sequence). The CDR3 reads CASSEGQVYNEQFF. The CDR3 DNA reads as TGTGCCAGCAGTGAGGGGCAGGTCTACAATGAGCAGTTCTTC.

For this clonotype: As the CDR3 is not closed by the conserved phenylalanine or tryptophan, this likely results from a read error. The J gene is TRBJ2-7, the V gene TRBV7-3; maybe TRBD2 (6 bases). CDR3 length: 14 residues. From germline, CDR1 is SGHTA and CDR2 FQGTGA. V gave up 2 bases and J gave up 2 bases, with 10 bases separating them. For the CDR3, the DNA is TGTGCCAGCAGCTTAGGGGACTTTGCCTACGAGCAGTACTTA. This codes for CASSLGDFAYEQYL.

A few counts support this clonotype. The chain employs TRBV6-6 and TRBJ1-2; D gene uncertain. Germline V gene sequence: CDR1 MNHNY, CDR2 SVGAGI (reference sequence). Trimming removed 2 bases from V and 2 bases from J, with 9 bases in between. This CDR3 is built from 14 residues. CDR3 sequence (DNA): TGTGCCAGCAGTTACAAGGCAGCCAACTATGGCTACACCTTC. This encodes CASSYKAANYGYTF.

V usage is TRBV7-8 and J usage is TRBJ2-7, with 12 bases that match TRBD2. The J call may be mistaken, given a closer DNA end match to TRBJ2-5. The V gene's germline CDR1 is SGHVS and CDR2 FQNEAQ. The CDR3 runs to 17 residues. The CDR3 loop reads CASSLRSSGRAWETQYF. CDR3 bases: TGTGCCAGCAGCTTAAGGTCTAGCGGGAGGGCCTGGGAGACCCAGTACTTC.

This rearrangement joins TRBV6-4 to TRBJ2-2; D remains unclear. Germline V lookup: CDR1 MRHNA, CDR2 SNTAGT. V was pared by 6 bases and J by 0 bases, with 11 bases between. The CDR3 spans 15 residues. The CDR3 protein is CASSPLQANTGELFF. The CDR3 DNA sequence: TGTGCCAGCAGCCCCCTTCAGGCGAACACCGGGGAGCTGTTTTTT.

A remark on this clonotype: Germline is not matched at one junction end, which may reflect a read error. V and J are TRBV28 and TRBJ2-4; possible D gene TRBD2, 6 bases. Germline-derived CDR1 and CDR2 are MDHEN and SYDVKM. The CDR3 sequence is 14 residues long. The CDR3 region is CASSLLRTNSPLHF. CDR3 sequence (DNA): TGTGCCAGCAGTCTGCTCAGGACTAATTCACCCCTCCACTTC. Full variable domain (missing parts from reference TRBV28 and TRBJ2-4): DVKVTQSSRYLVKRTGEKVFLECVQDMDHENMFWYRQDPGLGLRLIYFSYDVKMKEKGDIPEGYSVSREKKERFSLILESASTNQTSMYLCASSLLRTNSPLHFGAGTRLSVL.